The clone carrying this T cell receptor (beta chain) was observed a handful of times. The antigen is undetermined. Data came from immunoSEQ multiplex PCR; TCRdb stores just in-frame clones and leaves some out. In the table there are around 60,000 clones, roughly four fifths of which are singletons. The sample originates from a study of radiation and T cells in renal cell carcinoma. Study results and caveats: Top tumor clonotypes rose in blood 2 weeks post-radiation, then contracted.

The CDR3 is 13 amino acids. CDR1 and CDR2 (germline): SNHLY, FYNNEI. V was shortened by 6 bases and J by 7 bases, with 15 bases between the two germline ends. The time point is: blood 2 weeks post-SBRT. As to treatment: 15 Gy SBRT to primary tumor, nephrectomy 4 weeks later. The patient's renal cell carcinoma had clear cell pathology. The V call is TRBV2, the J call TRBJ1-1; unclear D gene. The receptor was derived from a man aged 60-69 years with renal cell carcinoma. The sequencing used blood, collected from a patient whose treatment included radiotherapy and nephrectomy. The DNA of the CDR3 is TGTGCCAGCAGCGTCAACAAGATGGTTGAAGCTTTCTTT. Amino acid sequence: CASSVNKMVEAFF.